This T cell receptor (beta chain) was profiled in a study of shared T cell receptors in the human thymus. Sequencing used immunoSEQ multiplex PCR; TCRdb keeps in-frame clones, though not all of them. Among 630,000 or so clones listed, more than 75% were seen once. Germline values: CDR1 MDHEN, CDR2 SYDVKM. V shed 6 bases and J shed 0 bases, with 8 bases lying between them. The CDR3 is 14 residues long. These data also featured in a second study, about human thymus T cells. Per that paper: Immunologically healthy infants in Finland undergoing congenital heart defect surgery were the donors. Thymus tissue for the work was resected from patients undergoing corrective heart surgery. V and J gene usage appeared biased in thymic and blood repertoires. A high degree of thymic repertoire overlap among unrelated individuals was reported in related research.

The clonotype comes from a boy in the first two years of life with a congenital heart defect. Specimen: thymocytes. V and J are TRBV28 and TRBJ1-4; D not certain. The CDR3 is CASRPEATNEKLFF. The CDR3 coding sequence is TGTGCCAGCAGGCCCGAGGCAACTAATGAAAAACTGTTTTTT. The variable domain in full, completed from reference TRBV28 and TRBJ1-4, reads DVKVTQSSRYLVKRTGEKVFLECVQDMDHENMFWYRQDPGLGLRLIYFSYDVKMKEKGDIPEGYSVSREKKERFSLILESASTNQTSMYLCASRPEATNEKLFFGSGTQLSVL.